These T cell receptor beta chains were read from a single sample in a study of blood T cell repertoires in COVID-19. Using immunoSEQ multiplex PCR, the repertoire was profiled, and TCRdb retains in-frame clones only, with some absent. The table lists hundreds of thousands of clones, 84% of them singletons. Sequenced input: peripheral blood. The receptors were gathered from a human donor in a cohort sampled during active COVID-19. CDR3s include the opening cysteine and the closing phenylalanine or tryptophan.

v_call,cdr3_length,j_call,cdr3_aa
TRBV28,15,TRBJ2-7,CATHPRGRETYEQYF
TRBV6-5,16,TRBJ2-1,CASSYQTSGGVNEQFF
TRBV6-5,15,TRBJ2-1,CASSYEGRGGNEQFF
TRBV10-3,16,TRBJ2-5,CAISESTGAGQETQYF
TRBV2,14,TRBJ1-6,CATAQGIHNSPLHF
TRBV6-2/TRBV6-3,18,TRBJ2-3,CASSHRLAGLPSTDTQYF
TRBV5-1,18,TRBJ1-6,CASSFTSPGLPFSSPLHF
TRBV4-1,14,TRBJ1-1,CASSQELGESEAFF
TRBV12-2,17,TRBJ2-1,CASRLKLAGCMGNEQFF
TRBV28,13,TRBJ2-3,CASRGGGTDTQYF
TRBV7-7,15,TRBJ2-3,CASSLGAGGTDTQYF
TRBV10-2,14,TRBJ2-7,CASMGQHHPYEQYF
TRBV3-1/TRBV3-2,16,TRBJ2-2,CASSQAGGPWTGELFF
TRBV5-1,15,TRBJ1-2,CASSLNLGTVEGYTF
TRBV7-3,15,TRBJ1-2,CASSPVPGTNYGYTF
TRBV3-1/TRBV3-2,13,TRBJ1-1,CASSQEPTGSAFF
TRBV24-1,17,TRBJ1-1,CATSDLAGQGADTEAFF
TRBV21-1,18,TRBJ1-2,CASSNGTGQGAGPYGYTF
TRBV14,14,TRBJ1-1,CASSQIQGNTEAFF
TRBV6-4,18,TRBJ1-3,CASRKLGTAKTSGNTIYF
TRBV27,16,TRBJ2-5,CASSTLGLAGQETQYF
TRBV2,13,TRBJ2-2,CAVRAAYTGELFF
TRBV5-1,16,TRBJ2-7,CASSSGQGGRAYEQYF
TRBV5-1,14,TRBJ2-5,CASRGGTGQETQYF
TRBV29-1,14,TRBJ1-3,CSVEDRRGGNTIYF
TRBV29-1,13,TRBJ2-5,CSVTALAQETQYF
TRBV28,14,TRBJ1-2,CASSLLAGNYGYTF
TRBV2,14,TRBJ1-4,CASSDARDHEKLFF
TRBV5-3,15,TRBJ2-1,CARSPSTSDMNEQFF
TRBV4-2,16,TRBJ2-7,CASSQGRTSGNYEQYF
TRBV19,17,TRBJ2-7,CASSTFHIRGSTYEQYF
TRBV27,12,TRBJ2-1,CASRTVNNEQFF
TRBV28,14,TRBJ1-5,CASKFWVAGQPQHF
TRBV5-4,15,TRBJ1-1,CASSSGGGARTEAFF
TRBV15,14,TRBJ2-7,CATSGGHLLREQYF
TRBV11-2,14,TRBJ1-2,CASSLVQGGDGYTF
TRBV3-1/TRBV3-2,19,TRBJ2-2,CASSPGTGGYILSTGELFF
TRBV7-3,13,TRBJ2-1,CASSLTANNEQFF
TRBV7-2,14,TRBJ2-7,CASSLRFRDYEQYF
TRBV5-1,15,TRBJ1-2,CASSLDVGGNYGYTF
TRBV7-3,17,TRBJ2-1,CASSPTGTSGSYNEQFF
TRBV29-1,14,TRBJ2-1,CSGLDRGSYNEQFF
TRBV18,17,TRBJ2-1,CASSPTFTGDRDNEQFF
TRBV7-9,13,TRBJ2-2,CASSLDGRWELFF
TRBV18,12,TRBJ1-1,CASSHMNTEAFF
TRBV5-4,15,TRBJ2-7,CASSPAGRPSYEQYF
TRBV6-5,13,TRBJ1-5,CATKTDSNQPQHF
TRBV5-8,15,TRBJ1-3,CASSLVGTVGNTIYF
TRBV29-1,12,TRBJ2-5,CSVEELAETQYF
TRBV5-1,12,TRBJ2-7,CASSLPGNEQYF
TRBV11-2,15,TRBJ2-7,CASSYIGTRAYEQYF
TRBV5-1,14,TRBJ2-7,CASSLTDRTYEQYF
TRBV4-1,21,TRBJ2-1,CASSQEWAGGPQITPYNEQFF
TRBV6-1,16,TRBJ1-5,CASSGLRGVGNQPQHF
TRBV9,15,TRBJ1-4,CASSVGMQTNEKLFF
TRBV5-8,15,TRBJ1-6,CASSAGQGYNSPLHF